The source of this T cell receptor (beta chain) is a study of blood T cell repertoires in COVID-19. With 3 bases clipped from V and 7 bases from J, the junction kept 8 bases outside the gene matches. Germline CDR1 reads GTSNPN; CDR2 reads SVGIG (reference sequence). The CDR3 sequence is 13 residues long. This clone was found once. TCRdb's table, derived via immunoSEQ multiplex PCR, lists solely in-frame clones and lacks some. Counted here are 310,000 or so clones, approximately 85% occurring once; the ten biggest clones make up roughly 1.6%. The material sequenced was peripheral blood. The chain employs TRBV30 and TRBJ2-7; 8 bases agree with TRBD1. This clonotype originated in a woman aged 45-59 years with acute or convalescent COVID-19. CDR3 nucleotide sequence: TGTGCCTGGAGATCGGACAGGGTTGAAGAGCAGTACTTC. Translating gives CAWRSDRVEEQYF.